The 21 T cell receptor beta chains below were found in one sample sequenced in a study of metastatic and nonmetastatic thyroid tumors. Thyroid surgery took place with no prior treatment in any patient. TCRdb reprocessed the PCR reads using MiXCR. The table has over 12,000 clones, approximately 23% seen once. What was sequenced was tumor tissue. The receptors originated from a female donor with papillary thyroid cancer or a benign thyroid nodule (not recorded which). Some clones in this sample may be carry-over from other donors' samples.

This clone showed up many times. The J gene is TRBJ1-4, the V gene TRBV7-8, with 9 bases that match TRBD1. This CDR3 spans 15 amino acids. With 5 bases clipped from V and 8 bases from J, the junction kept 9 bases outside the gene matches. Germline V lookup: CDR1 SGHVS, CDR2 FQNEAQ. In nucleotides, the CDR3 is TGTGCCAGCAGCGGTCGGACAGGGGTAGGCGAAAAACTGTTTTTT. This sequence encodes CASSGRTGVGEKLFF.

This clone has at least ten counts. The V gene is TRBV19, the J gene TRBJ2-1; 7 nucleotides agree with TRBD1. This CDR3 has 15 residues. The germline gives CDR1 LNHDA, CDR2 SQIVND (reference sequence). V shed 8 bases, J shed 5 bases, and the junction held 12 bases outside the gene matches. The DNA of the CDR3 is TGTGCCAGTCCAACCCCCGGACAGGAGAACAATGAGCAGTTCTTC. This translates into CASPTPGQENNEQFF.

This clone was picked up a small number of times. Germline and junction disagree at one end, which may indicate a read error. The chain uses TRBV6-1 and TRBJ2-6; possibly TRBD1 or TRBD2 for D (5 bases each). The CDR3 sequence is 16 residues long. Germline assignment: CDR1 MNHNS and CDR2 SASEGT. CDR3 nucleotides: TGTGTCAGCGGTGGGGCGGGCGGTTCTGGGGCCAACGTCCTGACTTTC. Translating it yields CVSGGAGGSGANVLTF.

Judged by abundance, this clone is medium-sized (0.01 to 0.1%). The genes are TRBV20-1 and TRBJ1-2, with 7 bases lining up with TRBD1. Trimming at V came to 6 bases and at J to 4 bases, leaving 14 bases not matched to a gene. The CDR3 has 15 amino acids. The germline CDR1 and CDR2 sequences are DFQATT and SNEGSKA (reference sequence). CDR3 in amino acids: CSALGQAAEGYGYTF. In nucleotides, the CDR3 is TGCAGTGCCCTCGGACAGGCCGCGGAGGGCTATGGCTACACCTTC.

This clone was recorded at least ten times. The chain recombines TRBV20-1 with TRBJ2-5; the match to TRBD2 covers 10 bases. Trimming cost V 5 bases and J 6 bases; bases outside gene matches: 15. CDR1 is DFQATT and CDR2 is SNEGSKA in the germline V gene (reference sequence). There are 16 residues in the CDR3. CDR3 nucleotide sequence: TGCAGTGCTTGTGTTTCGGGACTAGCGAATACTCAGACCCAGTACTTC. It is translated as CSACVSGLANTQTQYF.

This clone qualifies as medium-sized. The genes are TRBV6-1 and TRBJ2-7, with D maybe TRBD2 (5 bases). This CDR3 is built from 16 residues. Trimming cost V 2 bases and J 0 bases, with 14 bases left between them. Germline lookup yields CDR1 MNHNS and CDR2 SASEGT. CDR3 amino acids: CASSERRLTGSYEQYF. CDR3 nucleotides: TGTGCCAGCAGTGAACGGAGGCTGACGGGCTCCTACGAGCAGTACTTC.

Only one count was recorded for this clone. The gene calls are TRBV5-6 and TRBJ2-1; D not resolved. With 3 bases removed from V and 3 bases from J, the gap between germline ends came to 4 bases. Per the germline V gene, CDR1 is SGHDT and CDR2 is YYEEEE. The CDR3 spans 12 residues. The CDR3 nucleotides read TGTGCCAGCAGCTCGGACTACAATGAGCAGTTCTTC. As protein: CASSSDYNEQFF.

The chain joins TRBV6-1 to TRBJ1-1, with D unclear. This CDR3 region has 14 residues. The ends were cut back, 10 bases at V and 1 base at J, with 16 bases in the middle. Germline CDR1 MNHNS, CDR2 SASEGT. CDR3 bases: TGTGCCACCCTTGACGGCTCGAGGAACACTGAAGCTTTCTTT. Residues: CATLDGSRNTEAFF.

The rearrangement joins TRBV6-1 to TRBJ2-7; D might be TRBD1 or TRBD2, each matching 6 bases. The CDR3 loop spans 14 amino acids. Germline V gene sequence: CDR1 MNHNS, CDR2 SASEGT. The V and J ends lost 5 bases and 0 bases respectively, with 11 bases between them. Written as DNA, the CDR3 is TGTGCCAGCAGTCTCCGGGGGCCCTCCTACGAGCAGTACTTC. Its protein is CASSLRGPSYEQYF.

At least ten counts were recorded for this clone. The same CDR3 arises from other DNA sequences in this sample as well. The rearrangement joins TRBV5-5 to TRBJ2-7; D remains ambiguous. Germline V lookup: CDR1 SGHKS, CDR2 YYEKEE (reference sequence). V was trimmed by 0 bases and J by 2 bases, leaving 9 bases between them. The CDR3 extends over 14 amino acids. The CDR3 spells CASSLGRETYEQYF. As DNA, the CDR3 is TGTGCCAGCAGCTTGGGAAGGGAAACCTACGAGCAGTACTTC.

The chain uses TRBV28 and TRBJ1-5; 9 bases are shared with TRBD1. The CDR3 has 16 amino acids. J was trimmed by 1 base and V by 6 bases; bases with no gene match: 7. The V gene's germline CDR1 is MDHEN and CDR2 SYDVKM. The CDR3 is CASSEQGAPSNQPQHF. The DNA for the CDR3 is TGTGCCAGCAGCGAACAGGGGGCGCCCAGCAATCAGCCCCAGCATTTT. Filled out from reference TRBV28 and TRBJ1-5, the complete variable domain reads DVKVTQSSRYLVKRTGEKVFLECVQDMDHENMFWYRQDPGLGLRLIYFSYDVKMKEKGDIPEGYSVSREKKERFSLILESASTNQTSMYLCASSEQGAPSNQPQHFGDGTRLSIL.

This clone was seen only a few times. Likely a read error: the CDR3 ends without its conserved phenylalanine or tryptophan. CDR3 loop: CASSGSGAGRSYEQYS. The CDR3 DNA sequence: TGTGCCAGCAGTGGCTCCGGGGCAGGGAGGTCCTACGAGCAGTACTCC. The J gene is TRBJ2-7, the V gene TRBV28; maybe TRBD2 (6 bases). Per germline, CDR1 MDHEN and CDR2 SYDVKM. V dropped 5 bases and J dropped 1 base, with 18 bases sitting between them. The CDR3 extends over 16 amino acids.

The chain carries TRBV6-1 and TRBJ1-2, with 7 bases aligning to TRBD1. There are 13 residues in the CDR3. J lost 5 bases, V lost 8 bases, and 8 bases had no gene match. The germline gives CDR1 MNHNS, CDR2 SASEGT. CDR3 nucleotides: TGTGCCAGCCAGGGACAGCCGGGGTATGGCTACACCTTC. Its protein is CASQGQPGYGYTF.

The rearrangement uses TRBV20-1 and TRBJ2-1; the D gene is possibly TRBD2 (6 bases). In germline, CDR1 is DFQATT, CDR2 SNEGSKA (reference sequence). V lost 6 bases to trimming and J lost 0 bases, with 15 bases between them. The CDR3 loop spans 15 amino acids. CDR3 in amino acids: CSAESGTHSYNEQFF. CDR3 nucleotides: TGCAGTGCGGAGTCTGGGACTCACTCCTACAATGAGCAGTTCTTC.

This clone showed up many times. The chain employs TRBV18 and TRBJ1-3; D is perhaps TRBD1 (6 bases). Germline CDR1 KGHSH, CDR2 LQKENI. This CDR3 spans 15 amino acids. V was pared by 6 bases and J by 0 bases, with 12 bases between. CDR3 residues: CASSHRDNSGNTIYF. The CDR3 DNA reads as TGTGCCAGCTCGCACCGGGACAACTCTGGAAACACCATATATTTT.

Sample share makes this clone medium-sized. J is TRBJ2-7 and V is TRBV7-2; 12 nucleotides match TRBD2. Germline CDR1 is SGHTA and CDR2 is FQGNSA. V was pared by 0 bases and J by 12 bases, with 12 bases of the junction left unmatched. This CDR3 has 16 residues. Written as DNA, the CDR3 is TGTGCCAGCAGCTTAGCCCCCCGACTAGCGGGAGTCGGTGCGTACTTC. Its translation is CASSLAPRLAGVGAYF.

The chain combines TRBV6-2 or TRBV6-3 with TRBJ1-5, with TRBD1 matching 7 bases. The CDR3 is 15 residues long. CDR1 is MNHEY, CDR2 SVGEGT, per germline. V was clipped by 6 bases and J by 5 bases; unmatched bases: 10. For the CDR3, the DNA is TGTGCCAGCAGCCCCAGAGGGGGCGGTCATCAGCCCCAGCATTTT. Amino acid sequence: CASSPRGGGHQPQHF.

This clone was counted ten times or more. Other DNA sequences of this sample code for an identical CDR3. The gene calls are TRBV28 and TRBJ2-5; possibly TRBD1 or TRBD2 for D (5 bases each). The CDR3 runs 12 residues. Germline values: CDR1 MDHEN, CDR2 SYDVKM. V was pared by 5 bases and J by 8 bases, with 12 bases between. The CDR3 coding sequence is TGTGCCAGCAGTATAAACCGGGACACCCAGTACTTC. As protein: CASSINRDTQYF.

This clone was seen repeatedly, ten times or more. The rearrangement joins TRBV9 to TRBJ1-2; D ambiguous. Trimming removed 3 bases from V and 5 bases from J, with 17 bases in between. The V gene's germline CDR1 is SGDLS and CDR2 YYNGEE. The CDR3 loop spans 15 amino acids. CDR3 amino acids: CASSGDLDGGYGYTF. CDR3 coding DNA: TGTGCCAGCAGCGGAGATCTGGACGGTGGATATGGCTACACCTTC.

This clone is classed as medium-sized (0.01 to 0.1%). CDR3 DNA sequence: TGTGCCAGCAGTTTGGACACCGATAGTGGTGGCTACACCTTC. Residues: CASSLDTDSGGYTF. The J gene is TRBJ1-2, the V gene TRBV12-3 or TRBV12-4; maybe TRBD1 (5 bases). This CDR3 contains 14 residues. The V end was cut by 3 bases, the J end by 7 bases, with 15 bases between.

About this clone itself: The same CDR3 arises from other DNA sequences in this sample as well. The V and J genes are TRBV20-1 and TRBJ1-1, with D unclear. There are 13 residues in the CDR3. Germline assignment: CDR1 DFQATT and CDR2 SNEGSKA (reference sequence). CDR3 coding DNA: TGCAGCGTAGATAGGAGGCGGGGCACTGAAGCTTTCTTT. It translates to CSVDRRRGTEAFF.